This T cell receptor beta chain is drawn from a study of beta chain features in type 1 diabetes. Points from the study as a whole: For patients and controls alike, PCR might favor shorter templates to the same degree. Type 1 diabetes patients showed fewer insertions and more deletions at VDJ junctions.

In total, each donor contributed a single heparinised blood draw that averaged around 110 mL. CD45RO/CCR7/CD25/CD127/CD95/CD27 separated CD4+ naive, central memory, regulatory and stem cell-like memory cells by sorting. The germline CDR1 and CDR2 sequences are MDHEN and SYDVKM. The CDR3 has 16 amino acids. V lost 6 bases to trimming and J lost 0 bases; unmatched junction nucleotides: 6. The table lists this clone with a count of one. The antigen remains undetermined. All of the isolated RNA was reverse transcribed, so expressed TCRB transcripts were sequenced. Sequencing was performed with immunoSEQ multiplex PCR; in TCRdb, only in-frame clones are kept and a portion is missing. The sample carries some 150,000 clones, roughly 53% recorded once.

The rearrangement links TRBV28 to TRBJ2-5, with 11 bases matching TRBD2. Sequenced input: Tregs from blood. This receptor was obtained from a man aged 18 to 29 in good health. The CDR3 loop is CASSTSSGRYQETQYF. DNA for the CDR3: TGTGCCAGCAGCACATCTAGCGGGAGGTACCAAGAGACCCAGTACTTC.